This T cell receptor (beta chain) was profiled in a study of cytomegalovirus exposure and HLA in healthy donors. Study-level background: Roughly 92 million unique TCRs, all from HLA-typed donors, were included in an early release of the data.

General study results and limits: Clonal expansion, a later analysis showed, was greater in HLA-associated TCR beta chains than in equally common others. A later analysis linked a missense DCLRE1C variant to TCR beta V- and J-gene trimming. Segments of the TCR beta V type were, in most cases, productive about 90% or about 30% of the time in an earlier analysis.

The J segment lost 1 base and the V segment lost 5 bases, leaving 8 bases of the junction unmatched. The CDR3 has 16 residues. Per germline, CDR1 SGHTA and CDR2 FQGTGA. For this clone: Its antigen is currently unknown.

The PCR ran on 60 Vbeta and 13 Jbeta primers. TCRdb keeps only in-frame clones here, not all; method: immunoSEQ multiplex PCR. The repertoire includes about 180,000 clones, about four fifths of them detected once, and under 2% sits in the top ten. Sample: PBMCs. The V call is TRBV7-3, the J call TRBJ1-1, with 9 bases lining up with TRBD1. The TCR originated in a woman in her 30s in good health and CMV-seronegative. CDR3 bases: TGTGCCAGCAGCCCTTACGGGGGACAGGGGAACACTGAAGCTTTCTTT. It translates to CASSPYGGQGNTEAFF.